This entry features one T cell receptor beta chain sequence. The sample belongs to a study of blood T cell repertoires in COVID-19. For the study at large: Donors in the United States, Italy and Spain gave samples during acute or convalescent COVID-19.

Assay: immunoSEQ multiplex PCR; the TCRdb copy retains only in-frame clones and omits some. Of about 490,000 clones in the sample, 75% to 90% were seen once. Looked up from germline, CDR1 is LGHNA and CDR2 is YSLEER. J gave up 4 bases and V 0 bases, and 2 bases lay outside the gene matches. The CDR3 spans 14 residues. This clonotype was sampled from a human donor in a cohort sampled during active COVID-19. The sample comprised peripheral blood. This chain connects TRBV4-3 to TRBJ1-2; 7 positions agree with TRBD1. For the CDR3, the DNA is TGCGCCAGCAGCCAAGAGGGGACAGTCTATGGCTACACCTTC. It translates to CASSQEGTVYGYTF.